This T cell receptor beta chain was captured in a study of OX40 agonist ivuxolimab in advanced cancers. Looking at the study overall: Administration of intravenous ivuxolimab to patients occurred every 2 weeks at 0.01 to 10 mg/kg. Study conclusions and caveats: Nonresponders included some who also had low normalized T-cell clonal expansion. Mean expanded clone counts were higher in CD8+ than CD4+ T cells.

CDR1 is SGHTA, CDR2 FQGTGA, per germline. V lost 4 bases, J lost 4 bases, and 9 bases stayed unmatched. The CDR3 runs to 17 residues. Repertoires were generated with immunoSEQ multiplex PCR, while TCRdb's copy carries only in-frame clones and drops some. Of under 45,000 clones listed, about four fifths are singletons. Points on this clone: Its matching antigen is unknown.

Blood specimens came from baseline, cycle 4 day 1, and cycle 7 day 1. Source: CD4+ or CD8+ T cells sorted from blood, taken in a trial of the OX40 agonist ivuxolimab. The clonotype was recovered from an adult with an advanced solid tumor such as melanoma, head and neck, liver or kidney cancer. The genes are TRBV7-3 and TRBJ2-1; 11 bases align to TRBD2. CDR3 amino acids: CASSSGLAGGLYNEQFF. The CDR3, as DNA: TGTGCCAGCAGCTCCGGCCTAGCGGGGGGTTTATACAATGAGCAGTTCTTC.